This T cell receptor beta chain was sequenced in a study of blood T cell repertoires in COVID-19. Overall study: The samples span acute and convalescent COVID-19 from the United States, Italy and Spain. The cDNA or gDNA used as material had been derived from T cells, B-cell-depleted T cells, or PBMCs.

Germline lookup yields CDR1 MNHEY and CDR2 SMNVEV (reference sequence). V gave up 3 bases and J gave up 8 bases, with 19 bases separating them. The CDR3 loop spans 16 amino acids. Per the original data handling: Amplification of reference gene primers provided the estimated nucleated cell counts. Profiling relied on immunoSEQ multiplex PCR, and the TCRdb table lists in-frame clones only, not all of them. The D gene and trimming were derived from the DNA, and the V and J assignments and clone size from that table. This sample has roughly 73,000 clones, with 70% to 75% found just once. The source material was peripheral blood. V and J are TRBV27 and TRBJ1-4; perhaps TRBD1 as D (6 bases). The source of this sequence is a man in his 70s with acute or convalescent COVID-19. CDR3 coding DNA: TGTGCCAGCAGTTTCCGACTGGGGGCCGGTGGGGAAAAACTGTTTTTT. This codes for CASSFRLGAGGEKLFF.